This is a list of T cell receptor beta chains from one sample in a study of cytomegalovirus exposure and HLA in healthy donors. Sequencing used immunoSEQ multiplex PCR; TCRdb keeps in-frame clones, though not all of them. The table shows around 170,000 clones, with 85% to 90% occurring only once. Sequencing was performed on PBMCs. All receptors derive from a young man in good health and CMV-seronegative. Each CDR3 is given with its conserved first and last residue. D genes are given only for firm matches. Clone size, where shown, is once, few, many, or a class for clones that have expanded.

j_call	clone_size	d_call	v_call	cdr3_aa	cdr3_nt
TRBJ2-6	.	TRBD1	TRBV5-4	CASSPDRGRGGANVLTF	TGTGCCAGCAGCCCGGACAGGGGGCGAGGAGGGGCCAACGTCCTGACTTTC
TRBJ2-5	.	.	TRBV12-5	CASGLVLGGLMEETQYF	TGTGCTAGTGGTTTGGTACTCGGCGGGCTGATGGAAGAGACCCAGTACTTC
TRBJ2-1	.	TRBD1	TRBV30	CAWGIGGTGGNEQFF	TGTGCCTGGGGAATCGGCGGGACAGGGGGCAATGAGCAGTTCTTC
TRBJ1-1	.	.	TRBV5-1	CASSLDRMNTEAFF	TGCGCCAGCAGCTTGGACAGAATGAACACTGAAGCTTTCTTT
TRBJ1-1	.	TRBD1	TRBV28	CASSSTGSMNTEAFF	TGTGCCAGCAGTTCGACAGGGTCCATGAACACTGAAGCTTTCTTT
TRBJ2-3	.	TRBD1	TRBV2	CASRRGTGATDTQYF	TGTGCCAGCAGGAGGGGGACAGGGGCCACAGATACGCAGTATTTT
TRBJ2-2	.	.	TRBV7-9	CASVRRRTTGELFF	TGTGCCAGCGTCCGCAGGCGAACGACCGGGGAGCTGTTTTTT
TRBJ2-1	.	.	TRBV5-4	CASRGGPSNEQFF	TGTGCCAGCAGAGGGGGACCATCCAATGAGCAGTTCTTC
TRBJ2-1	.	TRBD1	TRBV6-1	CASSDPGAGGLDEQFF	TGTGCCAGCAGTGACCCGGGGGCAGGGGGCTTGGATGAGCAGTTCTTC
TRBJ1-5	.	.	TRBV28	CASSYRGNSNQPQHF	TGTGCCAGCAGTTATAGGGGAAATAGCAATCAGCCCCAGCATTTT
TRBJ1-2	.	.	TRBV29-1	CSVEGTPRAYGYTF	TGCAGCGTTGAGGGGACACCGCGGGCCTACGGCTACACCTTC
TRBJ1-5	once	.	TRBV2	CASKEGSRQPQHF	TGTGCCAGCAAGGAGGGCAGCCGTCAGCCCCAGCATTTT
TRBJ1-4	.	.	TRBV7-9	CASLRGNTNEKLFF	TGTGCCAGTCTGCGGGGGAATACTAATGAAAAACTGTTTTTT
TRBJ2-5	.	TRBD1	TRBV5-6	CASSFPGSGGETQYF	TGTGCCAGCAGCTTCCCAGGTTCAGGGGGAGAGACCCAGTACTTC
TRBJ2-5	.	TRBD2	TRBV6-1	CRAGREGEETQYF	TGTCGAGCTGGCAGGGAGGGAGAAGAGACCCAGTACTTC
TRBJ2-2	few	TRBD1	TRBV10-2	CASSEAGTGVNPNTGELFF	TGCGCCAGCAGTGAGGCCGGGACAGGGGTCAACCCAAACACCGGGGAGCTGTTTTTT
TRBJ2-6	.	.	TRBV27	CASSYTGSLGANVLTF	TGTGCCAGCAGTTACACAGGTTCCCTCGGGGCCAACGTCCTGACTTTC
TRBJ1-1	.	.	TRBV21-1	CATQGTEAFF	TGTGCCACCCAGGGGACTGAAGCTTTCTTT
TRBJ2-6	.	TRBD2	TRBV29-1	CSVGTSGSDGANVLTF	TGCAGCGTTGGGACTAGCGGGAGCGACGGGGCCAACGTCCTGACTTTC
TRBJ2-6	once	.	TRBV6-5	CAASDSASGANVLTF	TGTGCCGCCTCGGACAGTGCCTCTGGGGCCAACGTCCTGACTTTC
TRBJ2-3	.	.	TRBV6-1	CASSEGGNADTQYF	TGTGCCAGCAGTGAGGGAGGAAACGCGGATACGCAGTATTTT
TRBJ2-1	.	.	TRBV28	CASTHQGGYNEQFF	TGTGCCAGCACCCACCAGGGGGGATACAATGAGCAGTTCTTC
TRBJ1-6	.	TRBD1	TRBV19	CASSGGTENSPLHF	TGTGCCAGTAGTGGCGGGACAGAGAATTCACCCCTCCACTTT
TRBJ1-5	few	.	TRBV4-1	CASSQGPGDDQPQHF	TGCGCCAGCAGCCAAGGTCCGGGGGATGATCAGCCCCAGCATTTT
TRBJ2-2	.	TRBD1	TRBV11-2	CASSLRTGTGELFF	TGTGCCAGCAGCTTGAGGACAGGCACCGGGGAGCTGTTTTTT
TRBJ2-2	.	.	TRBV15	CATSRGTQYTGELFF	TGTGCCACCAGCAGAGGCACACAGTACACCGGGGAGCTGTTTTTT
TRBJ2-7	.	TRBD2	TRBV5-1	CASSLAGGVYEQYF	TGCGCCAGCAGCCTGGCGGGAGGGGTATACGAGCAGTACTTC
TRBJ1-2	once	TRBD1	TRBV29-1	CSVHSGTDFYGYTF	TGCAGCGTGCACTCCGGGACAGATTTCTATGGCTACACCTTC
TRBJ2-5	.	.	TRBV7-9	CASSYDILQETQYF	TGTGCCAGCAGCTACGACATACTCCAAGAGACCCAGTACTTC
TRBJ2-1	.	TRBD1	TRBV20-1	CSARQGREQFF	TGCAGTGCTCGACAGGGCCGCGAGCAGTTCTTC
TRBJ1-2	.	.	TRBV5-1	CASRSNAYSGGYTF	TGCGCCAGCAGATCTAACGCTTACTCCGGTGGCTACACCTTC
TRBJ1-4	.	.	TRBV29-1	CSVEGEGDEKLFF	TGCAGCGTTGAAGGGGAAGGGGATGAAAAACTGTTTTTT
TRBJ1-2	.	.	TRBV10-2	CASSEQGSANYGYTF	TGCGCCAGCAGTGAGCAGGGATCAGCTAACTATGGCTACACCTTC
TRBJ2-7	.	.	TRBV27	CASSFWPHEQYF	TGTGCCAGCAGTTTTTGGCCTCACGAGCAGTACTTC
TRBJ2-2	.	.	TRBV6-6	CASSSTVNTGELFF	TGTGCCAGCAGTTCCACAGTGAACACCGGGGAGCTGTTTTTT
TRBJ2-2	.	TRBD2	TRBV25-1	CASSVASGRSTGELFF	TGTGCCAGCAGTGTCGCTAGCGGGAGGTCCACCGGGGAGCTGTTTTTT
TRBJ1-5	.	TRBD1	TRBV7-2	CASSADGGGSQPQHF	TGTGCCAGCAGCGCTGACGGAGGGGGCAGCCAGCCCCAGCATTTT
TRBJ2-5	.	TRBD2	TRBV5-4	CASSLAGSGTNPKTQYF	TGTGCCAGCAGCTTGGCCGGCAGCGGGACTAATCCAAAGACCCAGTACTTC